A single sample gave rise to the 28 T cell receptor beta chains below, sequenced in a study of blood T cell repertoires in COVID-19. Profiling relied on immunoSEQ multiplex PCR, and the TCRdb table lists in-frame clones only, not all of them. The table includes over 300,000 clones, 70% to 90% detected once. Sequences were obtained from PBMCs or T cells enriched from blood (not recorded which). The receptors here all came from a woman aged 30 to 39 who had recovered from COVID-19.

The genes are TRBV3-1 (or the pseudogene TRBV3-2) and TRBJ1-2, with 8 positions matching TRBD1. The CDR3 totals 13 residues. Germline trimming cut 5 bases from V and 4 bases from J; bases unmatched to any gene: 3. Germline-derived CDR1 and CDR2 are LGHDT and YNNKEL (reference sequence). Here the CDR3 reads CASSSGQGYGYTF. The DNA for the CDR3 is TGTGCCAGCAGCTCCGGACAGGGCTATGGCTACACCTTC.

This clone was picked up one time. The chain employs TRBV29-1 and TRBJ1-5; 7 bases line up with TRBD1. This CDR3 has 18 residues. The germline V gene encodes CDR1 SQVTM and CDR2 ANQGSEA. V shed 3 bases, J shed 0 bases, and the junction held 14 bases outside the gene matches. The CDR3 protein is CSVDRDRYFPSSNQPQHF. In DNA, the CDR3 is TGCAGCGTTGATCGGGACAGATATTTCCCCAGTAGCAATCAGCCCCAGCATTTT.

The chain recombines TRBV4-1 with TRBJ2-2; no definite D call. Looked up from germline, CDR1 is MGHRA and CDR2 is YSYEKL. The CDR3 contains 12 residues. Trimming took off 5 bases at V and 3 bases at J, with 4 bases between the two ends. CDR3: CASSSHTGELFF. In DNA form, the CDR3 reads TGCGCCAGCAGCTCTCACACCGGGGAGCTGTTTTTT.

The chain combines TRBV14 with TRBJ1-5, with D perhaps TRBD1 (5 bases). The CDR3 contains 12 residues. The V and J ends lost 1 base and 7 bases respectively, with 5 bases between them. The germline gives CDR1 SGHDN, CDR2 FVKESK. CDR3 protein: CASSQGGQPQHF. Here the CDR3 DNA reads TGTGCCAGCAGCCAAGGGGGCCAGCCCCAGCATTTT.

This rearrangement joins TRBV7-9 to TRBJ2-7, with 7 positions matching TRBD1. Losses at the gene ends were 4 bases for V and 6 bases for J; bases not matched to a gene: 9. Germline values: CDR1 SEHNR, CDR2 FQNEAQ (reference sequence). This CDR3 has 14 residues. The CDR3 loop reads CASSSYSGTAEQYF. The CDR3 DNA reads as TGTGCCAGCAGCTCCTATTCTGGGACAGCCGAGCAGTACTTC.

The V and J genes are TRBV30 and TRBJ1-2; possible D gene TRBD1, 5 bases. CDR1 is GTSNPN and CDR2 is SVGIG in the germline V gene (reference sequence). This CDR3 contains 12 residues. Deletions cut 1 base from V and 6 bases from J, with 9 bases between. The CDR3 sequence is CAWSGRAHGYTF. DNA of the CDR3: TGTGCCTGGAGTGGCAGGGCCCATGGCTACACCTTC.

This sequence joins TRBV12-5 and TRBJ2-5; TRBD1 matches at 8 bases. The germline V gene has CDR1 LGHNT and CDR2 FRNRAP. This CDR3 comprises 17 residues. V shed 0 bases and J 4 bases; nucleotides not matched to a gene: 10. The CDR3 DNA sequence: TGTGCTAGTGGTTTGGTCCCCGGACAGGGACTTCGAGAGACCCAGTACTTC. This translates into CASGLVPGQGLRETQYF.

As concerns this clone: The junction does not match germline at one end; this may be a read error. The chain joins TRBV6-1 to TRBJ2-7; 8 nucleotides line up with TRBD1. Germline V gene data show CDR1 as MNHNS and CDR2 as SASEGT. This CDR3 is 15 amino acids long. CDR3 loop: CASREGDRPTPEQYF. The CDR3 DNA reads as TGTGCCAGCAGGGAAGGGGACAGGCCGACCCCCGAGCAGTACTTC.

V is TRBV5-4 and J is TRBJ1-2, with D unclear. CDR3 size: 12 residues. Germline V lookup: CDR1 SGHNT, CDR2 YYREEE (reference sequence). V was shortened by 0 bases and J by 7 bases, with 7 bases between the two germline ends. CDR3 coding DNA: TGTGCCAGCAGCTTGGGAAGTAGTGGCTACACCTTC. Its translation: CASSLGSSGYTF.

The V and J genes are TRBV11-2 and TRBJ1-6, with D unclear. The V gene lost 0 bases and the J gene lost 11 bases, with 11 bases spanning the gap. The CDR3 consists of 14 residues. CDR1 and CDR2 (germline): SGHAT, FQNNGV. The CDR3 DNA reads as TGTGCCAGCAGCTTAGATCGCGGCGGGCCACCCCTCCACTTT. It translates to CASSLDRGGPPLHF. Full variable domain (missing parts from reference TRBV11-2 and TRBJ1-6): EAGVAQSPRYKIIEKRQSVAFWCNPISGHATLYWYQQILGQGPKLLIQFQNNGVVDDSQLPKDRFSAERLKGVDSTLKIQPAKLEDSAVYLCASSLDRGGPPLHFGNGTRLTVT.

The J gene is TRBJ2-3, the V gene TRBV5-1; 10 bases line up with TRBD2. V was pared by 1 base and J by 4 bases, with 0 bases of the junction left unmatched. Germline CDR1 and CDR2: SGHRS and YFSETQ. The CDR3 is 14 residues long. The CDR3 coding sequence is TGCGCCAGCAGCTTGCTAGCGGGGGCAGATACGCAGTATTTT. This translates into CASSLLAGADTQYF.

DNA of the CDR3: TGCAGCGTGCACAACAGGGGAGGGAACACTGAAGCTTTCTTT. Its translation: CSVHNRGGNTEAFF. This chain uses TRBV29-1 with TRBJ1-1, with TRBD1 matching 7 bases. CDR3 size: 14 residues. Germline CDR1 SQVTM, CDR2 ANQGSEA. V was pared by 6 bases and J by 1 base, with 8 bases of the junction left unmatched.

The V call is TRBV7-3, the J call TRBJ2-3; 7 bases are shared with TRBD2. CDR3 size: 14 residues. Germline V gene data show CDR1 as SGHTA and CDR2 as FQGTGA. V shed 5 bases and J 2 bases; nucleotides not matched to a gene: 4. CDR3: CASSLSGLTDTQYF. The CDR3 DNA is TGTGCCAGCAGCCTTAGCGGGCTCACAGATACGCAGTATTTT.

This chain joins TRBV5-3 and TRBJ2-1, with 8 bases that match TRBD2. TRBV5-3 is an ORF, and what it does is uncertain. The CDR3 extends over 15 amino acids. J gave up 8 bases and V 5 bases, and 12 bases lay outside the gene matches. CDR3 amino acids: CARRPSGGSFHEQFF. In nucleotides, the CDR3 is TGTGCCAGAAGACCCAGCGGGGGCTCCTTCCATGAGCAGTTCTTC.

DNA for the CDR3: TGTGCCAGCAGCTCAGGGGATCGAACTAATGAAAAACTGTTTTTT. This gives the protein CASSSGDRTNEKLFF. J is TRBJ1-4 and V is TRBV11-2; D may be TRBD1 (6 bases). Germline V lookup: CDR1 SGHAT, CDR2 FQNNGV. V lost 4 bases to trimming and J lost 1 base, with 10 bases between them. The CDR3 length is 15 residues.

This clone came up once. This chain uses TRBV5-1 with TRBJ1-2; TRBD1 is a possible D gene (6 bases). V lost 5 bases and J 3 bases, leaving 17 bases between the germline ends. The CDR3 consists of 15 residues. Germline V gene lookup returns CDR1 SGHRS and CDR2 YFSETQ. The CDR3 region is CASRRNRDQHYGYTF. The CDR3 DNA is TGCGCCAGCAGGCGAAACAGGGATCAGCACTATGGCTACACCTTC. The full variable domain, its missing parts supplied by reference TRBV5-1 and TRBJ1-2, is KAGVTQTPRYLIKTRGQQVTLSCSPISGHRSVSWYQQTPGQGLQFLFEYFSETQRNKGNFPGRFSGRQFSNSRSEMNVSTLELGDSALYLCASRRNRDQHYGYTFGSGTRLTVV.

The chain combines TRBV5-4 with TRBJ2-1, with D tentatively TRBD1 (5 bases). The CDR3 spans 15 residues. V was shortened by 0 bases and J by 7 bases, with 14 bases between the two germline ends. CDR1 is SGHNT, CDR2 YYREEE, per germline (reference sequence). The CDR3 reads CASSLVVGRGNEQFF. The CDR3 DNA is TGTGCCAGCAGCTTGGTGGTGGGGCGCGGTAATGAGCAGTTCTTC.

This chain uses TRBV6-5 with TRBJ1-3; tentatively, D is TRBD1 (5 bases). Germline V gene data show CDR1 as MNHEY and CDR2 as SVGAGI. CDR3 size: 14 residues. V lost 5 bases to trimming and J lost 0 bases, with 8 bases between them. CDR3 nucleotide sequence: TGTGCCAGCAGTCCAGACAGCTCTGGAAACACCATATATTTT. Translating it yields CASSPDSSGNTIYF.

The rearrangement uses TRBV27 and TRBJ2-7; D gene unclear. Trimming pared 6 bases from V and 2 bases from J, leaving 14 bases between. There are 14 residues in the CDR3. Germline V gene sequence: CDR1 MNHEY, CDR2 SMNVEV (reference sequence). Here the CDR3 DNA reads TGTGCCAGCAGGCCCTGGCAGGCCCCCTACGAGCAGTACTTC. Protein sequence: CASRPWQAPYEQYF.

CDR3 amino acids: CASSLGGWTEAFF. The CDR3 region has the DNA TGTGCCAGCAGTTTGGGGGGGTGGACTGAAGCTTTCTTT. The V call is TRBV27, the J call TRBJ1-1, with TRBD1 as a possible D gene (5 bases). Germline CDR1 is MNHEY and CDR2 is SMNVEV (reference sequence). The germline V and J ends were trimmed by 3 bases and 5 bases, with 10 bases remaining between them. The CDR3 runs to 13 residues.

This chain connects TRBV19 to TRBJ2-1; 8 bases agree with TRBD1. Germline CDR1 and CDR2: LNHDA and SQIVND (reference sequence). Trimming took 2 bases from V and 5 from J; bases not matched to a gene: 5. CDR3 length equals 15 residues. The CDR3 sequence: CASSITGQGNNEQFF. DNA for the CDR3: TGTGCCAGTAGTATAACAGGACAGGGTAACAATGAGCAGTTCTTC.

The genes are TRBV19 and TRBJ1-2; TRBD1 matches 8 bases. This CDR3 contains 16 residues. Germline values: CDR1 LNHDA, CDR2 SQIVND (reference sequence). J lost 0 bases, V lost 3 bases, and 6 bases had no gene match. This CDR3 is CASSMGTGRANYGYTF. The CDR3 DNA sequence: TGTGCCAGTAGTATGGGGACAGGAAGAGCTAACTATGGCTACACCTTC. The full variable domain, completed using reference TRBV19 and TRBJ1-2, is DGGITQSPKYLFRKEGQNVTLSCEQNLNHDAMYWYRQDPGQGLRLIYYSQIVNDFQKGDIAEGYSVSREKKESFPLTVTSAQKNPTAFYLCASSMGTGRANYGYTFGSGTRLTVV.

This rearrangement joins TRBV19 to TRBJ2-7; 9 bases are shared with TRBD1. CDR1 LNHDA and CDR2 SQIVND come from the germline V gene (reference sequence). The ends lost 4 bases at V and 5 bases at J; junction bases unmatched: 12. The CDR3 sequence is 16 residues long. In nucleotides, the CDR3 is TGTGCCAGTAGTACCATTCCGGGACAGGGTTTGAACGAGCAGTACTTC. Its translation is CASSTIPGQGLNEQYF.

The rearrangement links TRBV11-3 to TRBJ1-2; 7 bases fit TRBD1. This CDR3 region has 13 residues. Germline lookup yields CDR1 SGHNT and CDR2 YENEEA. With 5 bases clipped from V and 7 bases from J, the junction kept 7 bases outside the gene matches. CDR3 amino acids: CASSETTGFGYTF. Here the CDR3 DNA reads TGTGCCAGCAGCGAAACGACAGGGTTTGGCTACACCTTC.

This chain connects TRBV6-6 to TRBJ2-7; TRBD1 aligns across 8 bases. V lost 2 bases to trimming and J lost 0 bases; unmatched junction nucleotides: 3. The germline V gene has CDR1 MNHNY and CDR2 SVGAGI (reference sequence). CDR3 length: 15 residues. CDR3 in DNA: TGTGCCAGCAGTTACGGACAGGGAAGCTCCTACGAGCAGTACTTC. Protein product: CASSYGQGSSYEQYF.

DNA of the CDR3: TGCGCCAGCAGCCGGGCTGGGACAGGGGGACCTCAGTTCGAATGCACCTTC. It is translated as CASSRAGTGGPQFECTF. The chain employs TRBV5-1 and TRBJ1-2; 11 nucleotides align to TRBD1. Germline V gene sequence: CDR1 SGHRS, CDR2 YFSETQ. CDR3 length: 17 amino acids. Trimming cost V 4 bases and J 13 bases; bases outside gene matches: 21.

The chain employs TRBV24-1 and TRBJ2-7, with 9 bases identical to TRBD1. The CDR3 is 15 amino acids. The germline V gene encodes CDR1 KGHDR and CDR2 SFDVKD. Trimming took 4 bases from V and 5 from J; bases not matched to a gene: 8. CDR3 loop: CATSDHRGRSHEQYF. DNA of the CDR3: TGTGCCACCAGTGACCACAGGGGGCGCAGCCACGAGCAGTACTTC.

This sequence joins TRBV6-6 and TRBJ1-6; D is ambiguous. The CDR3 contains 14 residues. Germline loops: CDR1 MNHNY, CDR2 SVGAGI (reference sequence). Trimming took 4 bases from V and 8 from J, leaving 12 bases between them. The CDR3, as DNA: TGTGCCAGCAGTTCCCCGGGGTCAGATTCACCCCTCCACTTT. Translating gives CASSSPGSDSPLHF.